The 22 T cell receptor beta chains reported below all come from one sample, sequenced in a study of cytomegalovirus exposure and HLA in healthy donors. Method: immunoSEQ multiplex PCR; TCRdb's copy keeps in-frame clones and lacks some. The table records over 150,000 clones, about 80% of them present only once. The specimen was PBMCs. Receptors were obtained from a woman in her late teens or twenties in good health and CMV-seropositive.

In the case of this clone: It is likely a read error: a sequence one base away is far more abundant. V is TRBV28 and J is TRBJ1-2, with D hard to call. The germline gives CDR1 MDHEN, CDR2 SYDVKM. Trimming shortened V by 6 bases and J by 4 bases, and 3 bases separated the two germline ends. The CDR3 spans 10 residues. The CDR3 region is CASRAYGYTF. CDR3 DNA: TGTGCCAGCAGAGCCTATGGCTACACCTTC.

This chain links TRBV27 with TRBJ2-2, with 12 bases identical to TRBD2. V shed 0 bases and J 3 bases; nucleotides not matched to a gene: 5. In germline, CDR1 is MNHEY, CDR2 SMNVEV (reference sequence). CDR3 length: 18 residues. The CDR3 DNA follows: TGTGCCAGCAGTTTATCGGCTAGCGGGGGGGCGTACACCGGGGAGCTGTTTTTT. Translating gives CASSLSASGGAYTGELFF.

This clone was counted a few times. The chain combines TRBV27 with TRBJ1-2; 9 bases line up with TRBD1. The CDR3 is 16 residues long. Germline V gives CDR1 MNHEY, CDR2 SMNVEV (reference sequence). The J segment lost 4 bases and the V segment lost 5 bases, leaving 11 bases of the junction unmatched. The CDR3 is CASSISGTGGIYGYTF. CDR3 coding DNA: TGTGCCAGCAGTATTTCGGGAACAGGGGGCATCTATGGCTACACCTTC.

Worth noting for this clone: The sample carries other DNA sequences with the same CDR3. The J gene is TRBJ1-5, the V gene TRBV10-3, with D possibly being TRBD1 (6 bases). This CDR3 has 13 residues. V lost 0 bases and J 6 bases, leaving 6 bases between the germline ends. CDR1 ENHRY and CDR2 SYGVKD come from the germline V gene. CDR3 nucleotides: TGTGCCATCAGTGAGTCGACAGGTCAGCCCCAGCATTTT. Translated, it gives CAISESTGQPQHF.

The chain is built from TRBV7-8 and TRBJ1-2; tentatively, D is TRBD1 (5 bases). Looked up from germline, CDR1 is SGHVS and CDR2 is FQNEAQ. The CDR3 runs to 13 residues. Trimming cost V 2 bases and J 7 bases, with 11 bases left between them. The CDR3 DNA is TGTGCCAGCAGCTTAAAGCAGGGTTTTGGCTACACCTTC. Protein: CASSLKQGFGYTF.

The CDR3 bases are TGTGCCAGCAGCCGGGACAGGGCCTATGGCTACACCTTC. Its protein product is CASSRDRAYGYTF. The V and J genes are TRBV5-4 and TRBJ1-2, with 9 nucleotides matching TRBD1. The CDR3 sequence is 13 residues long. Germline V gives CDR1 SGHNT, CDR2 YYREEE (reference sequence). Trimming at V came to 4 bases and at J to 4 bases, leaving 2 bases not matched to a gene.

The rearrangement links TRBV15 to TRBJ1-3; unclear D gene. The CDR3 extends over 15 amino acids. Germline V CDR1 and CDR2: LNHNV, YYDKDF (reference sequence). Trimming took 3 bases from V and 1 from J, leaving 10 bases between them. In DNA, the CDR3 is TGTGCCACCAGCAGTTCTCCCTTTTCTGGAAACACCATATATTTT. Its protein is CATSSSPFSGNTIYF.

The chain uses TRBV29-1 and TRBJ1-2, with unresolved D. This CDR3 comprises 10 residues. Germline assignment: CDR1 SQVTM and CDR2 ANQGSEA. Deletions cut 4 bases from V and 7 bases from J, with 7 bases between. DNA for the CDR3: TGCAGCGTTGTATCTAGTGGCTACACCTTC. It yields the protein CSVVSSGYTF.

The chain links TRBV5-1 to TRBJ1-2; 8 nucleotides agree with TRBD1. Germline-derived CDR1 and CDR2 are SGHRS and YFSETQ. The CDR3 is 14 residues long. Trimming at V came to 6 bases and at J to 4 bases, leaving 8 bases not matched to a gene. CDR3 amino acids: CASNLGQGGYGYTF. The CDR3 region has the DNA TGCGCCAGCAACCTTGGACAGGGAGGCTATGGCTACACCTTC.

The chain recombines TRBV9 with TRBJ2-2, with D perhaps matching TRBD2 (5 bases). The length of the CDR3 is 14 residues. Trimming shortened V by 0 bases and J by 6 bases, and 9 bases separated the two germline ends. Germline CDR1 is SGDLS and CDR2 is YYNGEE. The CDR3 region is CASSVAWTSGELFF. In nucleotides, the CDR3 is TGTGCCAGCAGCGTAGCTTGGACTTCCGGGGAGCTGTTTTTT.

This clone was counted only a few times. V is TRBV6-1 and J is TRBJ1-5; D remains ambiguous. CDR3 length equals 10 residues. The V gene's germline CDR1 is MNHNS and CDR2 SASEGT. Trimming removed 6 bases at V and 11 bases at J, with 8 bases between. Written as DNA, the CDR3 is TGTGCCAGCAGGGAGGGCACCCAGCATTTT. Translated: CASREGTQHF.

The chain recombines TRBV2 with TRBJ2-2; no clear D gene. The CDR3 has 14 amino acids. Germline-derived CDR1 and CDR2 are SNHLY and FYNNEI. V shed 0 bases and J shed 1 base, with 3 bases lying between them. The CDR3 protein is CASSEAGNTGELFF. The CDR3 nucleotides read TGTGCCAGCAGTGAAGCCGGGAACACCGGGGAGCTGTTTTTT.

The rearrangement joins TRBV19 to TRBJ1-2, with TRBD1 as a possible D gene (6 bases). The CDR3 sequence is 15 residues long. The V and J ends lost 2 bases and 4 bases respectively, with 14 bases between them. CDR1 and CDR2 from the germline V gene are LNHDA and SQIVND (reference sequence). The CDR3 region has the DNA TGTGCCAGTAGTATAAATATGGACAGTTCCTATGGCTACACCTTC. Amino acid sequence: CASSINMDSSYGYTF. Drawing the rest from reference TRBV19 and TRBJ1-2, the complete variable domain is DGGITQSPKYLFRKEGQNVTLSCEQNLNHDAMYWYRQDPGQGLRLIYYSQIVNDFQKGDIAEGYSVSREKKESFPLTVTSAQKNPTAFYLCASSINMDSSYGYTFGSGTRLTVV.

The chain employs TRBV5-6 and TRBJ1-4; 8 nucleotides match TRBD1. Losses at the gene ends were 4 bases for V and 11 bases for J; bases not matched to a gene: 13. Germline V CDR1 and CDR2: SGHDT, YYEEEE. This CDR3 region has 15 residues. This CDR3 reads CASSTDRDNYGKLFF. CDR3 nucleotide sequence: TGTGCCAGCAGCACGGACAGGGACAACTACGGGAAACTGTTTTTT.

This clone was detected a few times. The chain carries TRBV7-9 and TRBJ1-2; 10 positions match TRBD1. The germline V gene encodes CDR1 SEHNR and CDR2 FQNEAQ (reference sequence). The V gene end was trimmed by 10 bases and the J gene end by 2 bases; junction bases not matched to a gene: 7. The CDR3 totals 14 residues. CDR3 nucleotides: TGTGCCAACGCCGGGACAGGGGAAAACTATGGCTACACCTTC. Translated, it gives CANAGTGENYGYTF. Combining the CDR3 with reference TRBV7-9 and TRBJ1-2 gives the whole variable domain DTGVSQNPRHKITKRGQNVTFRCDPISEHNRLYWYRQTLGQGPEFLTYFQNEAQLEKSRLLSDRFSAERPKGSFSTLEIQRTEQGDSAMYLCANAGTGENYGYTFGSGTRLTVV.

In regard to this clone: Other nucleotide sequences from this sample produce the same CDR3. The chain combines TRBV6-4 with TRBJ2-3; no reliable D call. CDR1 and CDR2 (germline): MRHNA, SNTAGT. The CDR3 is 14 amino acids. Trimming took off 4 bases at V and 0 bases at J, with 8 bases between the two ends. The CDR3 is CASSGTASTDTQYF. The CDR3 bases are TGTGCCAGCAGTGGTACAGCTAGCACAGATACGCAGTATTTT.

The chain uses TRBV19 and TRBJ2-3; 9 bases map to TRBD2. Germline CDR1 LNHDA, CDR2 SQIVND (reference sequence). V lost 5 bases to trimming and J lost 5 bases; unmatched junction nucleotides: 5. This CDR3 is built from 14 residues. Here the CDR3 reads CASSFSGGLDTQYF. The CDR3 region has the DNA TGTGCCAGTAGTTTTAGCGGGGGACTAGATACGCAGTATTTT.

This rearrangement joins TRBV18 to TRBJ1-1, with a possible D match to TRBD1 (5 bases). The germline V gene encodes CDR1 KGHSH and CDR2 LQKENI. The CDR3 extends over 15 amino acids. Trimming stripped 4 bases from V and 1 base from J, with 13 bases between. CDR3 DNA sequence: TGTGCCAGCTCACACCCGGACACAGGGAACACTGAAGCTTTCTTT. Encoded protein: CASSHPDTGNTEAFF. The full variable domain, its missing parts supplied by reference TRBV18 and TRBJ1-1, is NAGVMQNPRHLVRRRGQEARLRCSPMKGHSHVYWYRQLPEEGLKFMVYLQKENIIDESGMPKERFSAEFPKEGPSILRIQQVVRGDSAAYFCASSHPDTGNTEAFFGQGTRLTVV.

The chain has TRBV5-5 and TRBJ1-1, with 7 bases fitting TRBD1. Trimming cost V 3 bases and J 5 bases; bases outside gene matches: 7. Germline V CDR1 and CDR2: SGHKS, YYEKEE (reference sequence). The CDR3 has 14 amino acids. The CDR3 loop reads CASSYDRERTEAFF. The DNA for the CDR3 is TGTGCCAGCAGCTACGACAGGGAAAGAACTGAAGCTTTCTTT.

This clone was observed a few times. The same CDR3 arises from other DNA sequences in this sample as well. The chain is built from TRBV15 and TRBJ2-3; tentatively, D is TRBD1 (5 bases). Per the germline V gene, CDR1 is LNHNV and CDR2 is YYDKDF (reference sequence). Trimming took 0 bases from V and 4 from J, leaving 8 bases between them. The CDR3 spans 14 residues. CDR3 sequence: CATSRDRAADTQYF. DNA for the CDR3: TGTGCCACCAGCAGAGACAGGGCCGCAGATACGCAGTATTTT.

The V call is TRBV5-8, the J call TRBJ1-6, with D maybe TRBD1 (6 bases). Trimming took 0 bases from V and 7 from J, leaving 11 bases between them. The CDR3 runs to 15 residues. Germline V gives CDR1 SGHTS, CDR2 YDEGEE. CDR3: CASSLAKGTNSPLHF. The CDR3 DNA is TGTGCCAGCAGCTTGGCCAAGGGGACAAATTCACCCCTCCACTTT.

The V gene is TRBV11-3, the J gene TRBJ2-5; D is unresolved. The length of the CDR3 is 13 residues. The V end lost 4 bases, the J end lost 4 bases, and 10 bases lay between the germline ends. The V gene's germline CDR1 is SGHNT and CDR2 YENEEA. CDR3 sequence reads: CASSSPPGETQYF. CDR3 sequence (DNA): TGTGCCAGCAGCTCACCCCCCGGAGAGACCCAGTACTTC.